Sequencing of this T cell receptor beta chain was carried out in a study of blood T cell repertoires in COVID-19. Study summary: T cells, B-cell-depleted T cells, or PBMCs provided the cDNA or gDNA that served as material.

The repertoire was sequenced with immunoSEQ multiplex PCR; TCRdb's copy has only in-frame clones and lacks some. Of just over 60,000 clones in the sample, over 75% were seen once. The CDR3 runs to 16 residues. The germline CDR1 and CDR2 sequences are SEHNR and FQNEAQ (reference sequence). Trimming removed 0 bases from V and 0 bases from J, with 8 bases in between. The chain combines TRBV7-9 with TRBJ2-2; tentatively, D is TRBD2 (6 bases). The specimen sequenced was peripheral blood. The sequence derives from a man between 60 and 75 years old with acute or convalescent COVID-19. CDR3 loop: CASSLAAGTNTGELFF. The DNA of the CDR3 is TGTGCCAGCAGCTTAGCGGCGGGGACGAACACCGGGGAGCTGTTTTTT.